This TCR beta chain was profiled in a study of T cell responses to AZD1222 COVID-19 vaccine. Findings and caveats of the study: Within unmutated variant regions lay the reported targets of nearly half of spike-specific TCRs. Clonal diversity was possibly underestimated, and the donors were mostly white British, with more females.

Only in-frame clones appear in the TCRdb table, and some are missing; sequencing was by immunoSEQ multiplex PCR. Of roughly 140,000 clones in the sample, about nine tenths were seen once. Researchers grouped second doses given at about 4 or about 12 weeks into one pool. Comments on this clone: Its antigen is unidentified.

This CDR3 is 16 amino acids long. The V segment lost 6 bases and the J segment 4 bases; nucleotides outside the gene matches: 12. Germline CDR1 LNHDA, CDR2 SQIVND (reference sequence). The TCR was taken from an adult who received the AZD1222 COVID-19 vaccine. Sequences were derived from peripheral blood, sampled 28 days after the second AZD1222 dose. The V call is TRBV19, the J call TRBJ1-2, with 9 bases fitting TRBD1. CDR3 protein: CASSQTLRDRAYGYTF. The DNA of the CDR3 is TGTGCCAGTAGCCAAACCTTACGGGACAGGGCCTATGGCTACACCTTC. Drawing the rest from reference TRBV19 and TRBJ1-2, the complete variable domain is DGGITQSPKYLFRKEGQNVTLSCEQNLNHDAMYWYRQDPGQGLRLIYYSQIVNDFQKGDIAEGYSVSREKKESFPLTVTSAQKNPTAFYLCASSQTLRDRAYGYTFGSGTRLTVV.